One and the same sample provided the 8 T cell receptor beta chains below, sequenced in a study of blood T cells in healthy people across ages. A J-beta primer mix and a sample-barcoded 5' primer were used in a second PCR of about 7 to 12 cycles. TCRdb called the 5' RACE reads again in MiXCR, with one record for every CDR3 protein. Here the sample spans more than 450,000 distinct CDR3 sequences, about 26% being singletons. The sample also formed part of further work on T cells of mothers and their children.

What was sequenced was blood. These receptors were obtained from a boy aged 2 to 10 in good health.

The gene calls are TRBV2 and TRBJ2-2, with D possibly matching TRBD1 (7 bases). The V end lost 9 bases, the J end lost 5 bases, and 13 bases lay between the germline ends. Germline CDR1 reads SNHLY; CDR2 reads FYNNEI. The CDR3 runs to 13 residues. CDR3 sequence reads: CARQGRETGELFF. CDR3 in DNA: TGTGCCAGACAGGGGCGGGAAACCGGGGAGCTGTTTTTT.

This clonotype came up a few times. A read error is possible here, since a much larger clone lies one base away. No conserved phenylalanine or tryptophan ends this CDR3, so it is likely a read error. The chain couples TRBV28 to TRBJ1-2; D remains unclear. Germline CDR1 MDHEN, CDR2 SYDVKM. The CDR3 extends over 12 amino acids. V was shortened by 4 bases and J by 3 bases, with 6 bases between the two germline ends. CDR3 sequence: CASSSSDYGYTL. The CDR3 coding sequence is TGTGCCAGCAGTTCCTCCGACTATGGCTACACCCTC.

This clonotype has more than one count but fewer than ten. The rearrangement links TRBV7-2 to TRBJ2-5; 7 positions match TRBD1. The DNA end favors TRBJ2-7, so the J call may be wrong. From germline, CDR1 is SGHTA and CDR2 FQGNSA. CDR3 length equals 16 residues. CDR3 sequence: CASSPSPQTGFFEQYF. CDR3 nucleotides: TGTGCCAGCAGCCCTTCTCCCCAGACAGGGTTTTTCGAGCAGTACTTC.

This chain connects TRBV6-5 to TRBJ2-5; D unclear. This CDR3 contains 15 residues. The germline V and J ends were trimmed by 4 bases and 11 bases, with 23 bases remaining between them. Germline V lookup: CDR1 MNHEY, CDR2 SVGAGI. The DNA for the CDR3 is TGTGCCAGCAGTTTGAGGCCAACTTCTACCTACCAGCAGTACTTC. Translation gives CASSLRPTSTYQQYF.

This clonotype was seen more than once but under ten times. V gene TRBV20-1 combines with J gene TRBJ2-7, with D unclear. V was trimmed by 3 bases and J by 6 bases, leaving 9 bases between them. Germline values: CDR1 DFQATT, CDR2 SNEGSKA (reference sequence). CDR3 size: 11 residues. Written as DNA, the CDR3 is TGCAGTGCTAGCGGCGGCAGCGAGCAGTACTTC. Its translation is CSASGGSEQYF.

V gene TRBV7-9 combines with J gene TRBJ2-7; 7 bases are shared with TRBD1. The CDR3 loop spans 14 amino acids. Trimming cost V 4 bases and J 6 bases; bases outside gene matches: 9. Germline V gene lookup returns CDR1 SEHNR and CDR2 FQNEAQ (reference sequence). CDR3 sequence reads: CASSSPTGLGEQYF. Here the CDR3 DNA reads TGTGCCAGCAGCTCCCCGACAGGGCTAGGCGAGCAGTACTTC.

This clonotype was observed a few times. The chain couples TRBV9 to TRBJ1-2; D gene unclear. The CDR3 is 15 amino acids. V was clipped by 4 bases and J by 1 base, with 14 bases between them. Germline V gene sequence: CDR1 SGDLS, CDR2 YYNGEE. This chain's CDR3 is CASSFRPASNYGYTF. The CDR3 DNA follows: TGTGCCAGCAGCTTTCGACCGGCCAGTAACTATGGCTACACCTTC.

This clonotype was seen just once. The chain carries TRBV9 and TRBJ2-5, with 7 bases that match TRBD1. V was clipped by 4 bases and J by 1 base; unmatched bases: 7. Per the germline V gene, CDR1 is SGDLS and CDR2 is YYNGEE. This CDR3 is built from 15 residues. The CDR3 nucleotides are TGTGCCAGCAGCCCCCCGGGACAGAGCCAAGAGACCCAGTACTTC. Translating it yields CASSPPGQSQETQYF.